A single sample gave rise to the 23 T cell receptor beta chains below, sequenced in a study of blood T cells in healthy people across ages. A second PCR of roughly 7 to 11 cycles used a sample-barcoded 5' primer and a J-beta primer mix. MiXCR, run by TCRdb on the 5' RACE reads, gives a single entry per CDR3 protein. The sample carries hundreds of thousands of distinct CDR3 sequences, around a fifth recorded once. Sequenced material: blood. The receptors stem from a man aged 65-85 years in good health.

In this sample, this clonotype turned up many times. The gene calls are TRBV10-3 and TRBJ2-4, with 7 bases fitting TRBD1. The V and J ends lost 4 bases and 1 base, in that order; junction bases with no gene match: 1. The CDR3 has 14 amino acids. The germline V gene encodes CDR1 ENHRY and CDR2 SYGVKD. In DNA, the CDR3 is TGTGCCATCAGTGCGGACAGGGCCAAAAACATTCAGTACTTC. This encodes CAISADRAKNIQYF.

The chain joins TRBV3-1 to TRBJ2-5; 9 bases map to TRBD2. V gave up 1 base and J gave up 4 bases; unmatched junction bases: 7. The CDR3 sequence is 16 residues long. Per germline, CDR1 LGHDT and CDR2 YNNKEL (reference sequence). The DNA of the CDR3 is TGTGCCAGCAGCCAAGGCGGTAGCGGGAGTTTAGAGACCCAGTACTTC. Translation gives CASSQGGSGSLETQYF.

The DNA for the CDR3 is TGTGCCATCAGTGATACACTAGCGGGAGTTTCCTACGAGCAGTACTTC. Translation: CAISDTLAGVSYEQYF. V gene TRBV10-3 combines with J gene TRBJ2-7; 11 nucleotides agree with TRBD2. The CDR3 covers 16 residues. Per the germline V gene, CDR1 is ENHRY and CDR2 is SYGVKD. V lost 3 bases to trimming and J lost 1 base; unmatched junction nucleotides: 5.

This clonotype was found a few times. This chain uses TRBV11-2 with TRBJ2-5; D is unclear. Deletions cut 5 bases from V and 4 bases from J, with 14 bases between. There are 14 residues in the CDR3. Germline loops: CDR1 SGHAT, CDR2 FQNNGV. The CDR3 loop is CASSQIIGRETQYF. CDR3 in DNA: TGTGCCAGCAGCCAGATCATCGGGCGAGAGACCCAGTACTTC.

This clonotype has only a few counts. The chain carries TRBV3-1 and TRBJ2-5; 9 positions match TRBD2. V trimming: 1 base; J trimming: 4 bases; junction bases outside the gene matches: 7. Germline V gene data show CDR1 as LGHDT and CDR2 as YNNKEL (reference sequence). This CDR3 spans 16 amino acids. CDR3 protein: CASSQVLAGVAETQYF. In DNA, the CDR3 is TGTGCCAGCAGCCAAGTCTTAGCGGGAGTGGCAGAGACCCAGTACTTC.

There are a few counts of this clonotype. The gene calls are TRBV24-1 and TRBJ2-1; D gene uncertain. The CDR3 consists of 18 residues. The ends were cut back, 1 base at V and 6 bases at J, with 21 bases in the middle. CDR1 is KGHDR and CDR2 is SFDVKD in the germline V gene. CDR3 amino acids: CATSDFDRTDVDPNEQFF. The DNA of the CDR3 is TGTGCCACCAGTGATTTCGATCGGACGGATGTTGACCCCAATGAGCAGTTCTTC.

The CDR3 spells CASSSRDYEQYF. For the CDR3, the DNA is TGTGCCAGCAGTTCTCGGGACTACGAGCAGTACTTC. The chain uses TRBV5-5 and TRBJ2-7; a possible D gene is TRBD2 (5 bases). The germline CDR1 and CDR2 sequences are SGHKS and YYEKEE (reference sequence). The ends were cut back, 5 bases at V and 3 bases at J, with 9 bases in the middle. The CDR3 sequence is 12 residues long.

The chain recombines TRBV9 with TRBJ2-7, with 9 positions matching TRBD1. The CDR3 length is 16 residues. The germline gives CDR1 SGDLS, CDR2 YYNGEE. V dropped 2 bases and J dropped 0; count of bases not matched to a gene: 6. DNA for the CDR3: TGTGCCAGCAGCGTGAACCCGACAGGGGGCTCCTACGAGCAGTACTTC. This sequence encodes CASSVNPTGGSYEQYF.

This clonotype was picked up a small number of times. The chain combines TRBV10-2 with TRBJ2-1; 15 nucleotides align to TRBD2. This CDR3 is 16 amino acids long. The junction had 2 bases not matched to a gene; V was cut back by 6 bases and J by 2 bases. The V gene's germline CDR1 is WSHSY and CDR2 SAAADI. The CDR3 coding sequence is TGCGCCAGCAGAGGACTAGCGGGAGGGGCCTACAATGAGCAGTTCTTC. This gives the protein CASRGLAGGAYNEQFF.

A few counts support this clonotype. The V and J genes are TRBV5-1 and TRBJ1-6; TRBD1 matches at 10 bases. Germline trimming cut 4 bases from V and 4 bases from J; bases unmatched to any gene: 2. The CDR3 has 15 residues. From germline, CDR1 is SGHRS and CDR2 YFSETQ. The CDR3, as DNA: TGCGCCAGCAGCGGGGGACAGGGGTATAATTCACCCCTCCACTTT. Residues: CASSGGQGYNSPLHF.

The J gene is TRBJ2-7, the V gene TRBV5-1, with D possibly TRBD1 on 5 matching bases. The V end lost 3 bases, the J end lost 0 bases, and 16 bases lay between the germline ends. This CDR3 contains 16 residues. Germline-derived CDR1 and CDR2 are SGHRS and YFSETQ. The CDR3 sequence is CASSWGLTDNSYEQYF. In DNA form, the CDR3 reads TGCGCCAGCAGCTGGGGTTTGACGGACAACTCCTACGAGCAGTACTTC. Looking up the rest from reference TRBV5-1 and TRBJ2-7 gives the full variable domain: KAGVTQTPRYLIKTRGQQVTLSCSPISGHRSVSWYQQTPGQGLQFLFEYFSETQRNKGNFPGRFSGRQFSNSRSEMNVSTLELGDSALYLCASSWGLTDNSYEQYFGPGTRLTVT.

This clonotype was recorded at least ten times. This sequence joins TRBV12-3 or TRBV12-4 and TRBJ2-3; tentative D call: TRBD1 (6 bases). The CDR3 extends over 21 amino acids. Between the trimmed V and J ends, which lost 1 base and 1 base, there was a span of 27 bases. The CDR3 DNA is TGTGCCAGCAGTTTAGTCATGCGCAGGGGAATTCCCTTCATCGGCACAGATACGCAGTATTTT. Translated: CASSLVMRRGIPFIGTDTQYF.

The chain recombines TRBV11-2 with TRBJ2-1, with 9 bases that match TRBD1. Looked up from germline, CDR1 is SGHAT and CDR2 is FQNNGV. After removal of 3 bases from V and 11 bases from J, the junction contained 8 bases not matched to a gene. CDR3 length: 14 amino acids. CDR3 sequence reads: CASSLPPQGAQQFF. The CDR3 coding sequence is TGTGCCAGCAGCTTGCCCCCACAGGGGGCACAGCAGTTCTTC.

V usage is TRBV12-3 or TRBV12-4 and J usage is TRBJ1-5; 9 nucleotides line up with TRBD1. The trim removed 5 bases at V and 3 bases at J, leaving 5 bases unmatched. The CDR3 has 15 residues. CDR3 DNA: TGTGCCAGCAGTCAACAGGGGGCTCTCAATCAGCCCCAGCATTTT. This translates into CASSQQGALNQPQHF.

Comments on this clonotype: A read error may be the cause here, since a much bigger clone is one base away. V gene TRBV10-3 combines with J gene TRBJ2-1; TRBD2 is a possible D gene (5 bases). V was cut by 3 bases and J by 4 bases, with 16 bases left in between. This CDR3 comprises 16 residues. Germline V CDR1 and CDR2: ENHRY, SYGVKD. CDR3 sequence: CAISEGFGGSYNEQFF. The DNA for the CDR3 is TGTGCCATCAGTGAAGGGTTTGGAGGCAGTTACAATGAGCAGTTCTTC.

The chain is built from TRBV20-1 and TRBJ2-7; perhaps TRBD1 as D (5 bases). CDR3 length: 12 residues. The germline CDR1 and CDR2 sequences are DFQATT and SNEGSKA (reference sequence). V was trimmed by 3 bases and J by 2 bases, leaving 8 bases between them. DNA of the CDR3: TGCAGTGCTAGCCCAGGGCCCTACGAGCAGTACTTC. This encodes CSASPGPYEQYF.

This chain connects TRBV12-3 or TRBV12-4 to TRBJ2-5; D may be TRBD2 (6 bases). Trimming left V 3 bases short and J 2 bases short, with 13 bases between. The CDR3 runs 15 residues. The CDR3 nucleotides read TGTGCCAGCAGTTTCGCGGCTAGCGTTCAAGAGACCCAGTACTTC. As protein: CASSFAASVQETQYF.

This clonotype was seen a handful of times. The chain combines TRBV5-1 with TRBJ2-5, with D possibly called TRBD1 or TRBD2 (7 bases each). V lost 4 bases and J 4 bases, leaving 17 bases between the germline ends. CDR3 length: 15 amino acids. CDR1 is SGHRS, CDR2 YFSETQ, per germline. The CDR3, as DNA: TGCGCCAGCAGCCTCCCGGGACAGCGGGGAGAGACCCAGTACTTC. Translation gives CASSLPGQRGETQYF.

This clonotype was detected a few times. The rearrangement links TRBV5-1 to TRBJ2-7, with D maybe TRBD2 (5 bases). Germline assignment: CDR1 SGHRS and CDR2 YFSETQ. This CDR3 has 15 residues. Trimming took off 4 bases at V and 0 bases at J, with 14 bases between the two ends. CDR3 residues: CASSPSTGSSYEQYF. CDR3 DNA sequence: TGCGCCAGCAGCCCCTCGACGGGGAGCTCCTACGAGCAGTACTTC. Drawing the rest from reference TRBV5-1 and TRBJ2-7, the complete variable domain is KAGVTQTPRYLIKTRGQQVTLSCSPISGHRSVSWYQQTPGQGLQFLFEYFSETQRNKGNFPGRFSGRQFSNSRSEMNVSTLELGDSALYLCASSPSTGSSYEQYFGPGTRLTVT.

V gene TRBV5-1 combines with J gene TRBJ2-5; perhaps D is TRBD1 or TRBD2 (6 bases each). The length of the CDR3 is 15 residues. CDR1 SGHRS and CDR2 YFSETQ come from the germline V gene. Between the trimmed V and J ends, which lost 2 bases and 5 bases, there was a span of 16 bases. CDR3 in amino acids: CASSFYGGTYETQYF. As DNA, the CDR3 is TGCGCCAGCAGCTTTTACGGAGGGACATACGAGACCCAGTACTTC.

The sample holds many counts of this clonotype. J is TRBJ1-5 and V is TRBV28; the D gene is possibly TRBD1 (5 bases). Germline loops: CDR1 MDHEN, CDR2 SYDVKM. The CDR3 is 14 residues long. V was shortened by 3 bases and J by 4 bases, with 10 bases between the two germline ends. The CDR3 reads CASSFLSGNQPQHF. CDR3 nucleotides: TGTGCCAGCAGTTTTCTGTCAGGGAATCAGCCCCAGCATTTT. Using reference TRBV28 and TRBJ1-5 for the parts outside the CDR3, the full variable domain is DVKVTQSSRYLVKRTGEKVFLECVQDMDHENMFWYRQDPGLGLRLIYFSYDVKMKEKGDIPEGYSVSREKKERFSLILESASTNQTSMYLCASSFLSGNQPQHFGDGTRLSIL.

With respect to this clonotype: A much larger clone sits a single nucleotide away, making a read error possible. The chain is built from TRBV20-1 and TRBJ2-3; D remains ambiguous. Germline loops: CDR1 DFQATT, CDR2 SNEGSKA (reference sequence). V was cut by 5 bases and J by 4 bases, with 10 bases left in between. The CDR3 totals 12 residues. The CDR3 coding sequence is TGCAGTGCTGGTGGTGCCGCAGATACGCAGTATTTT. Translated, it gives CSAGGAADTQYF.

This clonotype was detected many times. The J gene is TRBJ2-3, the V gene TRBV7-9; 10 bases agree with TRBD2. The junction had 2 bases not matched to a gene; V was cut back by 2 bases and J by 3 bases. Germline lookup yields CDR1 SEHNR and CDR2 FQNEAQ (reference sequence). The CDR3 runs to 15 residues. CDR3 sequence: CASSLPSGSTDTQYF. The DNA of the CDR3 is TGTGCCAGCAGCTTACCTAGCGGGAGTACAGATACGCAGTATTTT. Together with reference TRBV7-9 and TRBJ2-3, the CDR3 gives the full variable domain: DTGVSQNPRHKITKRGQNVTFRCDPISEHNRLYWYRQTLGQGPEFLTYFQNEAQLEKSRLLSDRFSAERPKGSFSTLEIQRTEQGDSAMYLCASSLPSGSTDTQYFGPGTRLTVL.